The 29 T cell receptor beta chains given below trace back to one sample, sequenced in a study of somatic mutations in cytotoxic T cells in rheumatoid arthritis. TCRdb keeps only in-frame clones here, not all; method: immunoSEQ multiplex PCR. The table includes some 3,900 clones, about 88% detected once. Material for sequencing was CD8+ T cells sorted from blood. These receptors came from a woman in her 70s with rheumatoid arthritis.

V gene TRBV4-1 combines with J gene TRBJ2-3; maybe TRBD2 (5 bases). The CDR3 runs 14 residues. V dropped 1 base and J dropped 3 bases, with 8 bases sitting between them. Germline V gives CDR1 MGHRA, CDR2 YSYEKL. CDR3 sequence reads: CASSQVSGTDTQYF. The CDR3 DNA reads TGCGCCAGCAGCCAAGTTTCGGGAACAGATACGCAGTATTTT.

This clone was detected a few times. V and J are TRBV21-1 and TRBJ1-1; the table assigns TRBD1, which was not confirmed against the DNA. TRBV21-1 has pseudogene status. The CDR3 is 12 residues long. The CDR3 region has the DNA TGTGCCAGCCGGGGACAGAACACCCAAGCTTTCTTT. It yields the protein CASRGQNTQAFF.

The J gene is TRBJ1-1, the V gene TRBV6-1; D call uncertain. The CDR3 has 14 amino acids. Trimming shortened V by 6 bases and J by 2 bases, and 13 bases separated the two germline ends. Germline V CDR1 and CDR2: MNHNS, SASEGT. The CDR3 spells CASSGEGLNTEAFF. The DNA for the CDR3 is TGTGCCAGCAGCGGCGAGGGCTTAAACACTGAAGCTTTCTTT.

This rearrangement joins TRBV5-1 to TRBJ1-1; possibly TRBD1 for D (6 bases). In germline, CDR1 is SGHRS, CDR2 YFSETQ. V was shortened by 3 bases and J by 0 bases, with 12 bases between the two germline ends. The CDR3 loop spans 15 amino acids. CDR3 nucleotides: TGCGCCAGCAGCTGGACGGGACATATGAACACTGAAGCTTTCTTT. Residues: CASSWTGHMNTEAFF.

The chain combines TRBV7-2 with TRBJ1-6; no clear D. The CDR3 is 14 residues long. Germline CDR1 and CDR2: SGHTA and FQGNSA. The V and J ends lost 3 bases and 8 bases respectively, with 11 bases between them. CDR3 DNA: TGTGCCAGCAGCTTCCCTGAGATGCATTCACCCCTCCACTTT. The encoded protein is CASSFPEMHSPLHF.

The chain recombines TRBV28 with TRBJ1-1; D ambiguous. This CDR3 spans 14 amino acids. Trimming stripped 2 bases from V and 1 base from J, with 8 bases between. Germline assignment: CDR1 MDHEN and CDR2 SYDVKM. The CDR3 coding sequence is TGTGCCAGCAGTTTACCAGATTCGAACACTGAAGCTTTCTTT. It encodes CASSLPDSNTEAFF.

The gene calls are TRBV28 and TRBJ2-3, with 7 bases aligning to TRBD2. With 5 bases clipped from V and 5 bases from J, the junction kept 16 bases outside the gene matches. Germline V lookup: CDR1 MDHEN, CDR2 SYDVKM. The CDR3 is 17 amino acids. The DNA of the CDR3 is TGTGCCAGCAGTACTCTCCTCGGGCGGGAGCAGGGAGATACGCAGTATTTT. Translated: CASSTLLGREQGDTQYF.

The count of this clone is one. The V call is TRBV29-1, the J call TRBJ1-1; possibly TRBD1 for D (6 bases). CDR1 is SQVTM and CDR2 is ANQGSEA in the germline V gene. Trimming took 7 bases from V and 5 from J, leaving 23 bases between them. The CDR3 covers 15 residues. CDR3 nucleotide sequence: TGCAGCGCCGTGGGGGTCGGGGGGCTCTGGACTGAAGCTTTCTTT. Protein product: CSAVGVGGLWTEAFF.

The rearrangement links TRBV7-9 to TRBJ2-7; unclear D gene. The germline V gene has CDR1 SEHNR and CDR2 FQNEAQ (reference sequence). V lost 5 bases to trimming and J lost 3 bases, with 5 bases between them. This CDR3 contains 11 residues. CDR3 loop: CASSSYYEQYF. In DNA form, the CDR3 reads TGTGCCAGCAGCAGCTACTACGAGCAGTACTTC.

This clone was detected once. The CDR3: CASSAGTGQGNEQFF. The CDR3 region has the DNA TGTGCCAGCAGCGCAGGGACAGGGCAAGGAAATGAGCAGTTCTTC. The chain combines TRBV9 with TRBJ2-1; 9 nucleotides agree with TRBD1. The junction had 8 bases not matched to a gene; V was cut back by 3 bases and J by 7 bases. The V gene's germline CDR1 is SGDLS and CDR2 YYNGEE. The CDR3 has 15 residues.

The chain recombines TRBV10-2 with TRBJ2-3, with unresolved D. The CDR3 contains 10 residues. V lost 10 bases and J lost 2, with 4 bases in between. Looked up from germline, CDR1 is WSHSY and CDR2 is SAAADI. The CDR3 DNA sequence: TGCGCCACCAACACAGATACGCAGTATTTT. Protein product: CATNTDTQYF.

The chain has TRBV9 and TRBJ2-5; the D gene is possibly TRBD1 (6 bases). The CDR3 is made up of 16 amino acids. CDR1 and CDR2 from the germline V gene are SGDLS and YYNGEE. The V end lost 0 bases, the J end lost 5 bases, and 17 bases lay between the germline ends. The CDR3 bases are TGTGCCAGCAGCGTAGGGGGTCTGGGACAAGGGGAGACCCAGTACTTC. As protein: CASSVGGLGQGETQYF.

The chain links TRBV27 to TRBJ2-3, with D tentatively TRBD1 (5 bases). CDR1 MNHEY and CDR2 SMNVEV come from the germline V gene (reference sequence). The V and J ends lost 7 bases and 4 bases respectively, with 18 bases between them. This CDR3 has 15 residues. CDR3 DNA sequence: TGTGCCAGCAAATCTTATCCAGGGTCCCCAGATACGCAGTATTTT. Translated, it gives CASKSYPGSPDTQYF.

This clone was found a few times. The chain uses TRBV7-3 and TRBJ2-1; TRBD2 agrees at 11 bases. Germline assignment: CDR1 SGHTA and CDR2 FQGTGA. The CDR3 totals 15 residues. The junction had 8 bases not matched to a gene; V was cut back by 5 bases and J by 8 bases. CDR3 protein: CASSLLAGAFDEQFF. CDR3 nucleotides: TGTGCCAGCAGCCTACTAGCGGGGGCGTTTGATGAGCAGTTCTTC.

The rearrangement links TRBV5-6 to TRBJ2-5, with D possibly matching TRBD2 (6 bases). Per germline, CDR1 SGHDT and CDR2 YYEEEE. Trimming pared 5 bases from V and 5 bases from J, leaving 13 bases between. The CDR3 loop spans 13 amino acids. CDR3 coding DNA: TGTGCCAGCAGAACGGAGGGAGCTGAGACCCAGTACTTC. Translated: CASRTEGAETQYF.

Concerning this clone itself: Other DNA sequences from this sample encode an identical CDR3 as well. The gene calls are TRBV5-5 and TRBJ1-2; 7 nucleotides agree with TRBD1. The CDR3 runs 13 residues. Germline lookup yields CDR1 SGHKS and CDR2 YYEKEE (reference sequence). The V segment lost 0 bases and the J segment 4 bases; nucleotides outside the gene matches: 0. The CDR3 DNA reads as TGTGCCAGCAGCTTGGACAGGGGCTATGGCTACACCTTC. Its translation is CASSLDRGYGYTF.

This clone was counted a single time. The V gene is TRBV10-2, the J gene TRBJ2-1; D is perhaps TRBD1 (5 bases). The germline gives CDR1 WSHSY, CDR2 SAAADI. The CDR3 consists of 12 residues. Trimming left V 6 bases short and J 5 bases short, with 8 bases between. The CDR3 bases are TGCGCCAGCAGGGGGCTTCACAATGAGCAGTTCTTC. This sequence encodes CASRGLHNEQFF.

The chain recombines TRBV27 with TRBJ2-7, with 10 nucleotides matching TRBD2. J lost 1 base, V lost 3 bases, and 6 bases had no gene match. Germline V lookup: CDR1 MNHEY, CDR2 SMNVEV (reference sequence). The CDR3 runs to 16 residues. The CDR3 here is CASSLLTSGLSYEQYF. The CDR3, as DNA: TGTGCCAGCAGTTTGTTGACTAGCGGGTTATCCTACGAGCAGTACTTC.

The V call is TRBV27, the J call TRBJ2-1, with 16 bases lining up with TRBD2. This CDR3 is 19 amino acids long. CDR1 and CDR2 (germline): MNHEY, SMNVEV (reference sequence). The J segment lost 0 bases and the V segment lost 0 bases, leaving 2 bases of the junction unmatched. The CDR3 region has the DNA TGTGCCAGCAGTTTATCGGGACTAGCGGGAGGGGCCTCCTACAATGAGCAGTTCTTC. This encodes CASSLSGLAGGASYNEQFF.

This chain uses TRBV4-1 with TRBJ2-7; weak D call: TRBD2 (5 bases). With 4 bases removed from V and 3 bases from J, the gap between germline ends came to 10 bases. This CDR3 comprises 13 residues. CDR1 and CDR2 (germline): MGHRA, YSYEKL. CDR3 loop: CASSPSGNYEQYF. CDR3 nucleotide sequence: TGCGCCAGCAGCCCGAGCGGCAACTACGAGCAGTACTTC.

The V and J genes are TRBV4-2 and TRBJ2-3; 10 bases map to TRBD2. Trimming took 0 bases from V and 1 from J; bases not matched to a gene: 1. Germline CDR1 and CDR2: LGHNA and YNFKEQ. The CDR3 is made up of 16 amino acids. The CDR3 DNA sequence: TGTGCCAGCAGCCAAGATCTAGCGGGGGGCACAGATACGCAGTATTTT. Translated: CASSQDLAGGTDTQYF.

J is TRBJ2-2 and V is TRBV5-6, with D possibly being TRBD1 (6 bases). Per the germline V gene, CDR1 is SGHDT and CDR2 is YYEEEE. This CDR3 has 14 residues. Trimming stripped 1 base from V and 6 bases from J, with 10 bases between. The CDR3: CASSLWSGAGELFF. The CDR3 DNA reads TGTGCCAGCAGCTTGTGGTCAGGGGCCGGGGAGCTGTTTTTT.

This clone appeared once. The chain couples TRBV4-1 to TRBJ2-2; the match to TRBD1 covers 8 bases. There are 13 residues in the CDR3. The trim removed 8 bases at V and 3 bases at J, leaving 2 bases unmatched. Germline V CDR1 and CDR2: MGHRA, YSYEKL. The CDR3: CASGTGYTGELFF. The DNA of the CDR3 is TGCGCCAGCGGGACAGGATACACCGGGGAGCTGTTTTTT.

Comments on this clone: The sample contains more than one DNA sequence encoding this CDR3. The chain combines TRBV19 with TRBJ1-1, with 11 bases aligning to TRBD1. In germline, CDR1 is LNHDA, CDR2 SQIVND (reference sequence). The CDR3 has 14 amino acids. V shed 4 bases and J 5 bases; nucleotides not matched to a gene: 3. CDR3 residues: CASSTGTGGTEAFF. For the CDR3, the DNA is TGTGCCAGTAGTACAGGGACAGGGGGTACTGAAGCTTTCTTT.

The V call is TRBV19, the J call TRBJ2-7; 10 positions match TRBD2. The CDR3 covers 14 residues. V shed 6 bases and J 3 bases; nucleotides not matched to a gene: 5. Germline lookup yields CDR1 LNHDA and CDR2 SQIVND (reference sequence). CDR3 residues: CASSPSGSNYEQYF. CDR3 in DNA: TGTGCCAGTAGCCCTAGCGGGAGTAACTACGAGCAGTACTTC.

The V and J genes are TRBV7-9 and TRBJ1-5; perhaps TRBD1 as D (5 bases). Looked up from germline, CDR1 is SEHNR and CDR2 is FQNEAQ (reference sequence). This CDR3 has 16 residues. The V gene lost 3 bases and the J gene lost 6 bases, with 18 bases spanning the gap. The CDR3 DNA reads as TGTGCCAGCAGCTTCGGTTCAGGGAGGTCCATTCAGCCCCAGCATTTT. Translated: CASSFGSGRSIQPQHF.

The chain combines TRBV19 with TRBJ1-1; weak D call: TRBD1 (5 bases). CDR1 LNHDA and CDR2 SQIVND come from the germline V gene (reference sequence). Between the trimmed V and J ends, which lost 7 bases and 0 bases, there was a span of 12 bases. This CDR3 spans 14 amino acids. As DNA, the CDR3 is TGTGCCAGTACCCCCCAGGGCATGAACACTGAAGCTTTCTTT. Residues: CASTPQGMNTEAFF.

The genes are TRBV6-5 and TRBJ1-3; D perhaps matches TRBD1 (6 bases). The CDR3 has 15 amino acids. V lost 0 bases and J 0 bases, leaving 6 bases between the germline ends. CDR1 MNHEY and CDR2 SVGAGI come from the germline V gene. This CDR3 reads CASSYSGGSGNTIYF. CDR3 nucleotide sequence: TGTGCCAGCAGTTACTCAGGGGGCTCTGGAAACACCATATATTTT.

This chain links TRBV7-6 with TRBJ2-7; tentatively, D is TRBD1 (6 bases). Germline assignment: CDR1 SGHVS and CDR2 FNYEAQ. V was pared by 5 bases and J by 6 bases, with 11 bases between. CDR3 length: 12 residues. In nucleotides, the CDR3 is TGTGCCAGCAGCCTCAGGGGTTCCGAGCAGTACTTC. This translates into CASSLRGSEQYF.